This T cell receptor (beta chain) was identified in a study of cytomegalovirus exposure and HLA in healthy donors. Study-wide results and limits: Associated with cytomegalovirus, according to the listing, were 150 to 200 TCR beta chains. High sensitivity and specificity were reportedly achieved when the classifier diagnosed cytomegalovirus status.

Measured with immunoSEQ multiplex PCR; TCRdb has only the in-frame clones, and not every one. The sample carries about 300,000 clones, over 75% recorded once. The germline V gene encodes CDR1 GTSNPN and CDR2 SVGIG (reference sequence). V shed 4 bases, J shed 5 bases, and the junction held 13 bases outside the gene matches. The CDR3 sequence is 15 residues long. As regards this clone: Antigen: not known.

The rearrangement links TRBV30 to TRBJ1-1; TRBD1 aligns across 7 bases. This clonotype was obtained from a young woman in good health and CMV-seronegative. What was sequenced was PBMCs. CDR3 protein: CAWISYRGKGTEAFF. The CDR3 nucleotides read TGTGCCTGGATAAGCTACAGGGGCAAAGGGACTGAAGCTTTCTTT.